This T cell receptor beta chain was recovered during a study of radiation and T cells in renal cell carcinoma. Assay: immunoSEQ multiplex PCR; the TCRdb copy retains only in-frame clones and omits some. The profile shows roughly 86,000 clones, around four fifths of them singletons. Noted time point: blood 4 weeks post-SBRT, at nephrectomy. Treatment described: 15 Gy SBRT to primary tumor, nephrectomy 4 weeks later. This CDR3 has 15 amino acids. Trimming left V 2 bases short and J 3 bases short, with 13 bases between. Germline-derived CDR1 and CDR2 are LGHNA and YSLEER. The source is a man aged 45-60 years with renal cell carcinoma. Sequenced here: blood, sampled from a patient whose treatment included radiotherapy and nephrectomy. The chain combines TRBV4-3 with TRBJ2-5; TRBD2 might be the D (6 bases). The CDR3 DNA reads as TGCGCCAGCAGCCAATTGGGGGGTAGCGAAGAGACCCAGTACTTC. Its protein is CASSQLGGSEETQYF.